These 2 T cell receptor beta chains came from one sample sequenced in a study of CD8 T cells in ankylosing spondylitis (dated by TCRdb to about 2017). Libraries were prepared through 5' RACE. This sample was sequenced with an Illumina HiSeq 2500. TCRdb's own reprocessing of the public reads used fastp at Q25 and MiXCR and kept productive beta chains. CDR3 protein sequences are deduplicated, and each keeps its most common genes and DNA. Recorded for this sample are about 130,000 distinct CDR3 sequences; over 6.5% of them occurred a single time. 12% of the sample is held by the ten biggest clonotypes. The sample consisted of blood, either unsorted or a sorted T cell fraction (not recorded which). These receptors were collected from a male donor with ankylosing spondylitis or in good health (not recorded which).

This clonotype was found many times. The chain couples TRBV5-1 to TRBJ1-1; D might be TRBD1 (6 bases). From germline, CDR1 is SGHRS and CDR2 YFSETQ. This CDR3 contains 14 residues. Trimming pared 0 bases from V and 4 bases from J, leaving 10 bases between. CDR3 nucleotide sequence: TGCGCCAGCAGCTTGGACCCCAGGGGCACTGAAGCTTTCTTT. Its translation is CASSLDPRGTEAFF.

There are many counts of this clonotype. This chain's CDR3 is CASSFWTSRSQYNSPLHF. Written as DNA, the CDR3 is TGTGCCAGCAGTTTTTGGACTTCGAGGAGTCAGTATAATTCACCCCTCCACTTT. The gene calls are TRBV28 and TRBJ1-6; D is unclear. The germline V gene has CDR1 MDHEN and CDR2 SYDVKM. Trimming removed 3 bases at V and 4 bases at J, with 19 bases between. The CDR3 extends over 18 amino acids.